This passage covers 20 T cell receptor beta chains from one sample sequenced in a study of shared clonotypes between healthy human individuals. Measured with immunoSEQ multiplex PCR; TCRdb has only the in-frame clones, and not every one. This table holds 600,000 or so clones, 98% found once. Naive CD8 cells, CD45RO-negative and positively selected for CCR7, excluded terminally differentiated effector memory CD45RA+ cells. Sequencing input: naive CD8+ T cells sorted from blood. The receptor source for this set is a man between 25 and 39 years old in good health.

This chain connects TRBV5-5 to TRBJ2-7, with 10 bases identical to TRBD1. The CDR3 sequence is 18 residues long. Per the germline V gene, CDR1 is SGHKS and CDR2 is YYEKEE (reference sequence). V lost 3 bases, J lost 0 bases, and 12 bases stayed unmatched. The CDR3 is CASSSPWDRGPSSYEQYF. The CDR3 bases are TGTGCCAGCAGCTCACCGTGGGACAGGGGCCCGAGCTCCTACGAGCAGTACTTC.

This rearrangement joins TRBV27 to TRBJ2-7, with D maybe TRBD1 (6 bases). Germline loops: CDR1 MNHEY, CDR2 SMNVEV (reference sequence). This CDR3 region has 16 residues. V was clipped by 5 bases and J by 3 bases, with 20 bases between them. This CDR3 is CASSPLTTGFDYEQYF. As DNA, the CDR3 is TGTGCCAGCAGTCCCCTTACTACAGGGTTTGACTACGAGCAGTACTTC.

V usage is TRBV27 and J usage is TRBJ2-3, with 15 bases that match TRBD2. This CDR3 has 17 amino acids. J was trimmed by 4 bases and V by 6 bases; bases with no gene match: 8. In germline, CDR1 is MNHEY, CDR2 SMNVEV (reference sequence). The chain's CDR3 is CASSYRTSGRGADTQYF. Written as DNA, the CDR3 is TGTGCCAGCAGCTACCGGACTAGCGGGAGGGGTGCAGATACGCAGTATTTT.

The gene calls are TRBV5-1 and TRBJ2-7; D may correspond to TRBD1 or TRBD2 (5 bases each). Germline CDR1 SGHRS, CDR2 YFSETQ. The CDR3 consists of 14 residues. V was pared by 7 bases and J by 5 bases, with 19 bases between. This CDR3 reads CASRGRGPMDEQYF. CDR3 DNA: TGCGCCAGCCGAGGACGGGGCCCCATGGACGAGCAGTACTTC. Complete variable domain (other parts from reference TRBV5-1 and TRBJ2-7): KAGVTQTPRYLIKTRGQQVTLSCSPISGHRSVSWYQQTPGQGLQFLFEYFSETQRNKGNFPGRFSGRQFSNSRSEMNVSTLELGDSALYLCASRGRGPMDEQYFGPGTRLTVT.

The rearrangement joins TRBV29-1 to TRBJ1-1; TRBD1 matches at 7 bases. Losses at the gene ends were 6 bases for V and 10 bases for J; bases not matched to a gene: 11. The V gene's germline CDR1 is SQVTM and CDR2 ANQGSEA. This CDR3 spans 12 amino acids. The CDR3, as DNA: TGCAGCGTGGGGAGACAGGGAGTAACAGCTTTCTTT. It yields the protein CSVGRQGVTAFF.

The CDR3 sequence is CASSHSPGSGNQPQHF. The CDR3 DNA follows: TGTGCCAGTAGCCACTCCCCCGGGAGCGGCAATCAGCCCCAGCATTTT. V gene TRBV19 combines with J gene TRBJ1-5; D ambiguous. This CDR3 comprises 16 residues. The V end was cut by 6 bases, the J end by 2 bases, with 17 bases between. CDR1 and CDR2 (germline): LNHDA, SQIVND (reference sequence).

This rearrangement joins TRBV18 to TRBJ2-5; 9 nucleotides agree with TRBD1. CDR1 and CDR2 (germline): KGHSH, LQKENI. This CDR3 comprises 15 residues. With 6 bases clipped from V and 3 bases from J, the junction kept 8 bases outside the gene matches. This chain's CDR3 is CASSLTGGAEETQYF. The CDR3 nucleotides are TGTGCCAGCTCCCTTACAGGGGGCGCCGAAGAGACCCAGTACTTC.

This chain's CDR3 is CASSLDRGRDYEQYF. The CDR3 coding sequence is TGTGCCAGCAGCTTAGATAGGGGCAGGGACTACGAGCAGTACTTC. The chain employs TRBV11-2 and TRBJ2-7; tentatively, D is TRBD1 (5 bases). CDR1 and CDR2 (germline): SGHAT, FQNNGV. The CDR3 has 15 amino acids. The V gene lost 0 bases and the J gene lost 3 bases, with 12 bases spanning the gap.

The chain links TRBV10-3 to TRBJ2-3; TRBD1 might be the D (5 bases). The CDR3 runs 12 residues. V gave up 4 bases and J gave up 6 bases, with 8 bases separating them. Germline V gene sequence: CDR1 ENHRY, CDR2 SYGVKD. The CDR3 sequence: CAISGPGDTQYF. CDR3 nucleotides: TGTGCCATCAGTGGACCAGGGGATACGCAGTATTTT.

The chain employs TRBV14 and TRBJ2-5; TRBD2 agrees at 10 bases. This CDR3 spans 16 amino acids. Losses at the gene ends were 4 bases for V and 5 bases for J; bases not matched to a gene: 10. Germline V gene lookup returns CDR1 SGHDN and CDR2 FVKESK. This CDR3 reads CASSPRAGGLWETQYF. CDR3 DNA sequence: TGTGCCAGCAGCCCCCGAGCGGGAGGGCTGTGGGAGACCCAGTACTTC.

The V call is TRBV4-2, the J call TRBJ2-1, with D hard to call. The CDR3 contains 16 residues. V was shortened by 0 bases and J by 4 bases, with 13 bases between the two germline ends. The V gene's germline CDR1 is LGHNA and CDR2 YNFKEQ. The CDR3: CASSQDHGTSYNEQFF. In nucleotides, the CDR3 is TGTGCCAGCAGCCAAGATCACGGAACATCGTACAATGAGCAGTTCTTC.

This chain links TRBV7-3 with TRBJ2-1, with 8 bases matching TRBD2. Germline values: CDR1 SGHTA, CDR2 FQGTGA. The V gene end was trimmed by 5 bases and the J gene end by 6 bases; junction bases not matched to a gene: 9. The CDR3 length is 15 residues. CDR3 in amino acids: CASSHLSGSVNEQFF. CDR3 DNA sequence: TGTGCCAGCAGCCATTTGAGCGGGAGTGTCAATGAGCAGTTCTTC.

The V and J genes are TRBV27 and TRBJ1-1; D gene uncertain. V lost 0 bases and J lost 5, with 13 bases in between. The CDR3 totals 15 residues. Germline V CDR1 and CDR2: MNHEY, SMNVEV (reference sequence). The CDR3 DNA sequence: TGTGCCAGCAGTTTATCGAGACTCCTACGAACTGAAGCTTTCTTT. It translates to CASSLSRLLRTEAFF.

This chain joins TRBV6-6 and TRBJ1-4; maybe TRBD1 (5 bases). CDR1 is MNHNY, CDR2 SVGAGI, per germline (reference sequence). Trimming removed 0 bases at V and 5 bases at J, with 10 bases between. This CDR3 is built from 15 residues. The CDR3 loop is CASSYSGETNEKLFF. CDR3 DNA sequence: TGTGCCAGCAGTTACTCGGGGGAGACAAATGAAAAACTGTTTTTT.

The chain has TRBV7-9 and TRBJ1-1; D is unresolved. Looked up from germline, CDR1 is SEHNR and CDR2 is FQNEAQ (reference sequence). V lost 7 bases and J 3 bases, leaving 9 bases between the germline ends. The CDR3 totals 12 residues. CDR3 protein: CASIGEHTEAFF. CDR3 sequence (DNA): TGTGCCAGCATCGGTGAACACACTGAAGCTTTCTTT.

The V call is TRBV19, the J call TRBJ2-1; D is perhaps TRBD1 (6 bases). Trimming took 3 bases from V and 0 from J, leaving 18 bases between them. The CDR3 length is 18 residues. Per germline, CDR1 LNHDA and CDR2 SQIVND (reference sequence). This chain's CDR3 is CASSMGPGHSSSYNEQFF. CDR3 bases: TGTGCCAGTAGTATGGGACCGGGACATAGTAGCTCCTACAATGAGCAGTTCTTC.

The rearrangement joins TRBV29-1 to TRBJ1-2; TRBD1 agrees at 7 bases. CDR1 SQVTM and CDR2 ANQGSEA come from the germline V gene. V shed 8 bases and J 5 bases; nucleotides not matched to a gene: 11. The CDR3 runs 13 residues. The chain's CDR3 is CSSSGQGEYGYTF. The CDR3, as DNA: TGCAGCTCTAGCGGGCAGGGGGAATATGGCTACACCTTC.

This chain joins TRBV19 and TRBJ1-1; no clear D. V lost 3 bases to trimming and J lost 6 bases, with 11 bases between them. The CDR3 has 13 amino acids. From germline, CDR1 is LNHDA and CDR2 SQIVND (reference sequence). CDR3: CASSMAWGAEAFF. As DNA, the CDR3 is TGTGCCAGTAGTATGGCTTGGGGAGCTGAAGCTTTCTTT.

The genes are TRBV7-6 and TRBJ2-1; D gene uncertain. The germline gives CDR1 SGHVS, CDR2 FNYEAQ. The length of the CDR3 is 13 residues. V was cut by 5 bases and J by 2 bases, with 7 bases left in between. The CDR3: CASSVDTYNEQFF. The CDR3 bases are TGTGCCAGCAGCGTCGACACCTACAATGAGCAGTTCTTC.

As for this clone: Other nucleotide sequences from this sample produce the same CDR3. This sequence joins TRBV7-3 and TRBJ2-1; maybe TRBD1 (5 bases). The CDR3 loop spans 13 amino acids. Trimming left V 4 bases short and J 3 bases short, with 7 bases between. CDR1 and CDR2 from the germline V gene are SGHTA and FQGTGA. The CDR3 region is CASSYTGYNEQFF. The CDR3 region has the DNA TGTGCCAGCAGCTACACAGGCTACAATGAGCAGTTCTTC.